The 4 T cell receptor beta chains below were found in one sample sequenced in a study of identical twins (dated by TCRdb to the mid-2010s). The library relied on 5' RACE. The instrument given in TCRdb is Illumina HiSeq 2000. TCRdb reanalyzed the raw reads on its own, using fastp at Q25 for trimming and MiXCR for clone calling, and kept in-frame beta chains. All rows with the same CDR3 protein become a single entry with the most common DNA and genes. The sample table records more than 1.5 million distinct CDR3 sequences; less than 35% of these occur just once. The top ten clones comprise about 0.25% of the sample. The source material was cord blood. These receptors were collected from a newborn girl in good health.

The V call is TRBV7-9, the J call TRBJ2-1; TRBD2 matches 7 bases. This CDR3 contains 15 residues. J gave up 8 bases and V 5 bases, and 12 bases lay outside the gene matches. Germline-derived CDR1 and CDR2 are SEHNR and FQNEAQ (reference sequence). The CDR3 coding sequence is TGTGCCAGCAGCCACGGGACTGGCGGGAGCGATGAGCAGTTCTTC. The encoded protein is CASSHGTGGSDEQFF.

This clonotype was picked up a small number of times. This chain joins TRBV4-2 and TRBJ2-7, with TRBD1 matching 9 bases. With V trimmed by 5 bases and J by 0 bases, 5 bases remained unmatched. This CDR3 is 15 amino acids long. Germline-derived CDR1 and CDR2 are LGHNA and YNFKEQ. As DNA, the CDR3 is TGTGCCAGCAGCGAGGGACAGGGCAGCTCCTACGAGCAGTACTTC. This encodes CASSEGQGSSYEQYF.

At least ten counts were recorded for this clonotype. The chain couples TRBV6-6 to TRBJ1-2; D ambiguous. Per germline, CDR1 MNHNY and CDR2 SVGAGI (reference sequence). The CDR3 consists of 13 residues. Trimming shortened V by 3 bases and J by 4 bases, and 9 bases separated the two germline ends. Here the CDR3 DNA reads TGTGCCAGCAGTTATTCCCGTGTCTATGGCTACACCTTC. Encoded protein: CASSYSRVYGYTF.

This clonotype was counted many times. The chain couples TRBV7-2 to TRBJ2-7; D is ambiguous. The CDR3 covers 12 residues. Germline lookup yields CDR1 SGHTA and CDR2 FQGNSA. The ends were cut back, 4 bases at V and 4 bases at J, with 8 bases in the middle. In DNA form, the CDR3 reads TGTGCCAGCAGCTCCCCCCATTACGAGCAGTACTTC. Protein sequence: CASSSPHYEQYF.